Listed here is a single TCR beta chain. No DNA is shown, since the ends of the CDR3 on it are uncertain; the CDR3 is the one TCRdb lists. Study processing details: Reference gene primers were amplified, and this amplification served to estimate nucleated cell counts. Sequencing used immunoSEQ multiplex PCR; TCRdb keeps in-frame clones, though not all of them. V, J and clone size reflect that table, while D and trimming were determined from the DNA. The table shows tens of thousands of clones, with roughly 82% occurring only once. The CDR3 length is 12 residues, termini included. Germline V gene lookup returns CDR1 SNHLY and CDR2 FYNNEI. These data come from a study of blood T cell repertoires in COVID-19. Study context: Acute and convalescent COVID-19 samples came from the United States, Italy and Spain. PBMCs, B-cell-depleted T cells, or T cells were the source of the cDNA or gDNA that made up the material.

The origin of this receptor is a woman older than 75 with acute or convalescent COVID-19. The sequencing sample was made of peripheral blood. The chain is built from TRBV2 and TRBJ2-7; TRBD2 is taken as the D call from the table, unchecked against the DNA. The CDR3 sequence: CASSVSPLWQYF.